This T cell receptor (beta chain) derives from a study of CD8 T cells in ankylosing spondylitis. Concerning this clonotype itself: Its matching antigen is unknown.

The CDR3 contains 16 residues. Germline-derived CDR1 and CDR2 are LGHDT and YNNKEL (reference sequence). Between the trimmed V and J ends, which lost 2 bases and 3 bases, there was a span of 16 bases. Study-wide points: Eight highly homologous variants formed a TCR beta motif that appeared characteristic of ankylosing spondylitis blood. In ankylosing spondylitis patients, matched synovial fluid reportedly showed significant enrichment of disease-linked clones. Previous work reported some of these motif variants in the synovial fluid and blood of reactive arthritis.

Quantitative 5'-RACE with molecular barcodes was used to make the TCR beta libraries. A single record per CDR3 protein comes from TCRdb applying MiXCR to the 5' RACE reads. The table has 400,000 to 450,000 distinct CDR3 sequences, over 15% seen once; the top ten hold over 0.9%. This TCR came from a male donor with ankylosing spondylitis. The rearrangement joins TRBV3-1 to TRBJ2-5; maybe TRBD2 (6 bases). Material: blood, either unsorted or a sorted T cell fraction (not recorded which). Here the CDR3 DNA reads TGTGCCAGCAGCCAATACCTACTAGGGGAGGAAGAGACCCAGTACTTC. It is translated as CASSQYLLGEEETQYF.